This T cell receptor beta chain is drawn from a study of T-cell memory formation after mild COVID-19. Study-wide context: Among the donors, TCR clusters were largely specific to each donor.

In its sample, this clonotype was seen a few times. Its antigen remains unknown. With constant-segment primers, 5'RACE yielded cDNA libraries of TCR alpha and TCR beta that carried sample barcodes and UMIs. TCRdb itself ran the 5' RACE reads through MiXCR, one entry per CDR3 protein. The profile covers 550,000 to 600,000 distinct CDR3 sequences, with about 18% appearing a single time and about 8.6% taken by the ten largest. Findings of the study overall: The study detected some responding clones in pre-infection memory, suggesting cross-reactive memory joined.

This CDR3 has 16 amino acids. Germline CDR1 reads KGHSH; CDR2 reads LQKENI. The V and J ends lost 4 bases and 0 bases respectively, with 14 bases between them. Material: PBMCs or a T cell subset sorted from them (not recorded which). The V and J genes are TRBV18 and TRBJ2-3; D might be TRBD1 (6 bases). This clonotype originated in an adult woman who had mild COVID-19 (a few samples of this study predate the infection). Cell type and time point are not known. CDR3 sequence (DNA): TGTGCCAGCTCACGGGGACACATCCGAAGCACAGATACGCAGTATTTT. Its protein product is CASSRGHIRSTDTQYF.